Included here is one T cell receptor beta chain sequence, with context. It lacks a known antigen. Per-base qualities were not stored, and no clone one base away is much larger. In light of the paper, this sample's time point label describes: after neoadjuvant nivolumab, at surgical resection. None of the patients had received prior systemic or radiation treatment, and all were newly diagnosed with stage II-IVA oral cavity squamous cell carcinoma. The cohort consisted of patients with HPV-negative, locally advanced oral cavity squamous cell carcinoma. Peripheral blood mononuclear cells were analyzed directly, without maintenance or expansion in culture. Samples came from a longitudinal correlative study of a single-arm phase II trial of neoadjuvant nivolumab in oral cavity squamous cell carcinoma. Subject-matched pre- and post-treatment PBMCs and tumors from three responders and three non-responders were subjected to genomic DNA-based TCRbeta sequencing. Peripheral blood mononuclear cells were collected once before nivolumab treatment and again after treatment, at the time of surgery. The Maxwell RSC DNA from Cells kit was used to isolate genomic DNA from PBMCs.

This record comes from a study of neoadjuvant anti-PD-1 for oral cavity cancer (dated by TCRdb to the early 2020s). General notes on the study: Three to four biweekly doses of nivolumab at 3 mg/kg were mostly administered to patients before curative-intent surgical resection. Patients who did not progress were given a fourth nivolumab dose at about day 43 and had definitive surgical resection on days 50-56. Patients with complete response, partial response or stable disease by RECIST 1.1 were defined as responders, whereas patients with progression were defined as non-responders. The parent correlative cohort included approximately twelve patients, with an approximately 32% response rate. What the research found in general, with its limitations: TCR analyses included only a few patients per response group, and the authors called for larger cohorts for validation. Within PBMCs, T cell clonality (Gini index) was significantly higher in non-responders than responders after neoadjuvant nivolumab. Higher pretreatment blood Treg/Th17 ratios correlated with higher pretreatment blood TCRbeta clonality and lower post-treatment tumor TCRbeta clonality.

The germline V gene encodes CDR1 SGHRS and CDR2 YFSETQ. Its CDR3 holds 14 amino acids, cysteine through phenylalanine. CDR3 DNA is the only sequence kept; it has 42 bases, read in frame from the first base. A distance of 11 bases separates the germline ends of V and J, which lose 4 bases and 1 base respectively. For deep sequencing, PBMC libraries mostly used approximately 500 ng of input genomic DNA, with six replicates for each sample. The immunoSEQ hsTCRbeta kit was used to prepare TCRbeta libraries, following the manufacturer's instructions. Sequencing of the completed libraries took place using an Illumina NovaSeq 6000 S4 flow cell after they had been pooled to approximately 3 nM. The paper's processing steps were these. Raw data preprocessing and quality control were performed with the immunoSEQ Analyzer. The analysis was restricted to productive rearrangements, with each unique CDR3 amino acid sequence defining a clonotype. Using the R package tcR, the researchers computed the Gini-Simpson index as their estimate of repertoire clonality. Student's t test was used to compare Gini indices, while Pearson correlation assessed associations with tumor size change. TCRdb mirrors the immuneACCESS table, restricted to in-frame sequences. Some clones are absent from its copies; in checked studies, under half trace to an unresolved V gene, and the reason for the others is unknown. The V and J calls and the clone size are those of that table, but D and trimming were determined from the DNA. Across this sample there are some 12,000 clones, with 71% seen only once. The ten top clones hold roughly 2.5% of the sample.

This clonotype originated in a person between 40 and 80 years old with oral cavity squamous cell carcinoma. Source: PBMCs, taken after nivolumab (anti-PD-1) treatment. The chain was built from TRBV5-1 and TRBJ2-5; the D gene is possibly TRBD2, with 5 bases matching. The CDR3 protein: CASSEQGLQETQYF. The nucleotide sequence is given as TGCGCCAGCAGCGAACAAGGACTCCAAGAGACCCAGTACTTC.